Listed below are T cell receptor beta chains from one sample, sequenced in a study of cytomegalovirus exposure and HLA in healthy donors. Clones were sequenced by immunoSEQ multiplex PCR, and TCRdb holds only the in-frame ones, with some missing. This repertoire shows roughly 160,000 clones, around 73% found once; its top ten account for approximately 5.4%. Sequencing used PBMCs. These TCRs come from a woman aged 18-30 years in good health and CMV-seropositive. Both conserved end residues are part of each CDR3. Fields, in order: D gene, clone size, V gene, J gene, CDR3 DNA, CDR3 protein. A D gene is named only where the DNA matches it firmly. Clone sizes are given selectively: once, few, many, or a class where the clone is expanded.

>NA|NA|TRBV30|TRBJ2-5
TGTGCCTGGAGTGCCTCGAGGATGGAGACCCAGTACTTC
CAWSASRMETQYF
>TRBD1|once|TRBV5-1|TRBJ2-5
TGCGCCAGCAGCGGGGTTTCCCGGGACAGGGTGCCGGGGTACCAAGAGACCCAGTACTTC
CASSGVSRDRVPGYQETQYF
>TRBD2|NA|TRBV28|TRBJ2-5
TGTGCCAGCATCCCTACGACTAGCGGGGGGGCCTTGGAGACCCAGTACTTC
CASIPTTSGGALETQYF
>NA|NA|TRBV7-2|TRBJ2-5
TGTGCCAGCAGCCCCGAGAGGACAGAAGAGACCCAGTACTTC
CASSPERTEETQYF
>TRBD2|NA|TRBV7-3|TRBJ2-5
TGTGCCAGCAGCCTAAGACCCCTAGCGGGGAGCCAAGAGACCCAGTACTTC
CASSLRPLAGSQETQYF
>TRBD1|NA|TRBV5-4|TRBJ2-7
TGTGCCAGCAGCTCCCGAACCGGGACAGAGCTCTACGAGCAGTACTTC
CASSSRTGTELYEQYF
>NA|NA|TRBV10-3|TRBJ1-2
TGTGCCATCAGTGAGGGAACAGTTAACTATGGCTACACCTTC
CAISEGTVNYGYTF
>NA|few|TRBV27|TRBJ2-1
TGTGCCAGCAGTCTCGGGGGGCCCTACAATGAGCAGTTCTTC
CASSLGGPYNEQFF
>NA|few|TRBV2|TRBJ1-5
TGTGCCAGCAGTGTGGCAGGGAATCAGCCCCAGCATTTT
CASSVAGNQPQHF
>NA|few|TRBV29-1|TRBJ2-1
TGCAGCGTTCTCCCTCCGGTTAGGAGCTCCTACAATGAGCAGTTCTTC
CSVLPPVRSSYNEQFF
>TRBD2|NA|TRBV6-4|TRBJ2-3
TGTGCCAGCAGTAGCGGGGGGGCCACAGATACGCAGTATTTT
CASSSGGATDTQYF
>TRBD1|NA|TRBV6-4|TRBJ1-5
TGTGCCAGCAGTGACTTCGTGGACAGGGATGACTATCAGCCCCAGCATTTT
CASSDFVDRDDYQPQHF
>TRBD2|NA|TRBV5-1|TRBJ2-7
TGCGCCAGCAGTACCCCGGGGGGGCGGGAGCAGTACTTC
CASSTPGGREQYF
>TRBD1|few|TRBV25-1|TRBJ1-4
TGTGCCAGCCAGACCGGGACAGGCCCAACTAATGAAAAACTGTTTTTT
CASQTGTGPTNEKLFF
>TRBD1|NA|TRBV15|TRBJ2-7
TGTGCCACCAGCAGAGATCGGGCAGGGGGTGTCTACGAGCAGTACTTC
CATSRDRAGGVYEQYF
>NA|NA|TRBV15|TRBJ2-5
TGTGCCACCAGCAGAGATTGGGTGGCAGGGACCCAGTACTTC
CATSRDWVAGTQYF
>NA|NA|TRBV4-2|TRBJ2-3
TGTGCCAGCAGCCAAGAGCCGGGGGGCCGAGGAGATACGCAGTATTTT
CASSQEPGGRGDTQYF
>TRBD2|NA|TRBV25-1|TRBJ2-5
TGTGCCAGCAGCCACGGACTAGCGGGGGACCTTAAAGAGACCCAGTACTTC
CASSHGLAGDLKETQYF
>TRBD1|NA|TRBV9|TRBJ1-3
TGTGCCAGCAGCTACCGGACAGGGCCCGGAAACACCATCTATTTT
CASSYRTGPGNTIYF
>NA|NA|TRBV2|TRBJ2-7
TGTGCCAGCAGGGGGCGCTTCGACGAGCAGTACTTC
CASRGRFDEQYF
>NA|NA|TRBV13|TRBJ2-7
TGTGCCAGCAGCTATAGCTCGGGGAGTAACGAGCAGTACTTC
CASSYSSGSNEQYF
>TRBD2|NA|TRBV4-1|TRBJ2-7
TGCGCCAGCAGCCTTAGCGGGGGGGCCGTAAGCTACGAGCAGTACTTC
CASSLSGGAVSYEQYF
>NA|NA|TRBV7-9|TRBJ2-7
TGTGCCAGCAGCTTAGACAGGGTTCACGACGAGCAGTACTTC
CASSLDRVHDEQYF
>TRBD2|NA|TRBV10-3|TRBJ2-1
TGTGCCATCGTGGGGGAGGGCAATGAGCAGTTCTTC
CAIVGEGNEQFF
>TRBD2|NA|TRBV5-6|TRBJ2-7
TGTGCCAGCAGCTGGGGGGGTAAGTCCTACGAGCAGTACTTC
CASSWGGKSYEQYF
>NA|NA|TRBV13|TRBJ2-7
TGTGCCAGCAGCACCCCGGCGGTCAACTACGAGCAGTACTTC
CASSTPAVNYEQYF
>NA|NA|TRBV6-5|TRBJ1-1
TGTGCCAGCAGTTACGCTCCGGGATACACTGAAGCTTTCTTT
CASSYAPGYTEAFF
>TRBD1|few|TRBV30|TRBJ1-1
TGTGCCTGGATAGGGACAGGGGGATCGGCCACTGAAGCTTTCTTT
CAWIGTGGSATEAFF
>TRBD1|NA|TRBV7-9|TRBJ2-7
TGTTCCAGCAGCCCGTCCGGGACAGTACTCTACGAGCAGTACTTC
CSSSPSGTVLYEQYF
>NA|NA|TRBV7-2|TRBJ1-1
TGTGCCAGCAGCCCCCTAGGAGGGACCACTGAAGCTTTCTTT
CASSPLGGTTEAFF
>NA|NA|TRBV19|TRBJ1-3
TGTGCCAGTACCCAAGGGGACATATATGGAAACACCATATATTTT
CASTQGDIYGNTIYF
>TRBD1|NA|TRBV11-2|TRBJ2-5
TGTGCCAGCAGCTTAGATCGCTGGGACAGGGGGCAAGAGACCCAGTACTTC
CASSLDRWDRGQETQYF
>TRBD1|NA|TRBV23-1|TRBJ2-7
TGCGCCAGCAGTCCGGGGACAGGGCCTTACTACGAGCAGTACTTC
CASSPGTGPYYEQYF
>NA|NA|TRBV5-1|TRBJ2-7
TGCGCCAGCAGCCCATGGGCAGGGCCCTACGAGCAGTACTTC
CASSPWAGPYEQYF
>NA|few|TRBV7-2|TRBJ1-4
TGTGCCAGCAGCTCAACAGGGCCGGAAAAACTGTTTTTT
CASSSTGPEKLFF
>NA|NA|TRBV30|TRBJ1-5
TGTGCCTGGAGCAAAGGGGCGGGAGGTCAGCCCCAGCATTTT
CAWSKGAGGQPQHF
>TRBD1|NA|TRBV2|TRBJ1-4
TGTGCCAGCAGTGAAGGACGGGGTCTGGGACAGTCAAATGAAAAACTGTTTTTT
CASSEGRGLGQSNEKLFF
>NA|NA|TRBV5-1|TRBJ2-5
TGCGCCAGCAGCTTGGAAGGGCGGGACCAAGAGACCCAGTACTTC
CASSLEGRDQETQYF
>NA|NA|TRBV7-2|TRBJ2-1
TGTGCCAGCAGCCAGGAGGGGGGGGGCCTTTATGAGCAGTTCTTC
CASSQEGGGLYEQFF
>NA|NA|TRBV11-2|TRBJ2-7
TGTGCCAGCAGCTTTCCGGGACAAGCCTACGAGCAGTACTTC
CASSFPGQAYEQYF
>NA|NA|TRBV5-4|TRBJ2-5
TGTGCCAGCAGCTTGACCGGGGGAGGAGGAGAGACCCAGTACTTC
CASSLTGGGGETQYF
>NA|NA|TRBV7-9|TRBJ1-4
TGTGCCAGCACCCGAGGAGGGCCAACTAATGAAAAACTGTTTTTT
CASTRGGPTNEKLFF
>NA|NA|TRBV27|TRBJ1-1
TGTGCCAGCAGATCGGGCCCCGGGAGCACTGAAGCTTTCTTT
CASRSGPGSTEAFF
>NA|once|TRBV7-8|TRBJ1-1
TGTGCCAGCAGCTTACAAGACCCCGGAGGTAACACTGAAGCTTTCTTT
CASSLQDPGGNTEAFF
>NA|few|TRBV6-1|TRBJ2-3
TGTGCCAGCAGTGCGGGGGACACAGATACGCAGTATTTT
CASSAGDTDTQYF
>NA|NA|TRBV27|TRBJ1-1
TGTGCCAGCCGCTTCTCCGGGGGGGGCAAGGGCACTGAAGCTTTCTTT
CASRFSGGGKGTEAFF
>TRBD2|NA|TRBV6-5|TRBJ2-1
TGTGCCAGCCGCAACCCGGGGGGGCTTAATGAGCAGTTCTTC
CASRNPGGLNEQFF
>NA|NA|TRBV9|TRBJ2-7
TGTGCCAGCAGCGTAGAATGGGCCTCCTCCTACGAGCAGTACTTC
CASSVEWASSYEQYF
>TRBD1|NA|TRBV18|TRBJ1-5
TGTGCCAGCTCACCTGGGACAGGGACTTTTAGCAATCAGCCCCAGCATTTT
CASSPGTGTFSNQPQHF
>NA|NA|TRBV7-9|TRBJ2-3
TGTGCCAGCAGCCGCTTAGAGGATACGCAGTATTTT
CASSRLEDTQYF